This section outlines one TCR beta chain sequence together with its context. As yet, its antigen is unknown. This record comes from a study of OX40 agonist ivuxolimab in advanced cancers. Study context: Prior checkpoint blockade (anti-PD-1, anti-PD-L1 or anti-CTLA-4) was permitted; under 50% had it.

Study-wide points: Blood T cells, both CD4+ and CD8+, expanded clonally by week 6 at 0.1 to 3.0 mg/kg. There were also nonresponders showing low normalized T-cell clonal expansion.

Data came from immunoSEQ multiplex PCR; TCRdb stores just in-frame clones and leaves some out. The sample has fewer than 85,000 clones; approximately 90% are singletons. V was clipped by 5 bases and J by 0 bases, with 11 bases between them. This CDR3 has 16 amino acids. The germline V gene has CDR1 LNHNV and CDR2 YYDKDF (reference sequence). The clonotype was recovered from an adult with an advanced solid tumor such as melanoma, head and neck, liver or kidney cancer. This sequence joins TRBV15 and TRBJ2-6; D uncertain. Here the sequenced sample was CD4+ or CD8+ T cells sorted from blood, taken in a trial of the OX40 agonist ivuxolimab. The CDR3 DNA follows: TGTGCCACCAGCGGCAGTTTCTCCTCTGGGGCCAACGTCCTGACTTTC. Translation gives CATSGSFSSGANVLTF.